This T cell receptor beta chain was captured by sequencing in a study of PD-1 blockade in classical Hodgkin lymphoma (dated by TCRdb to the early 2020s). Background on the whole study: Nivolumab dosing was 3 mg/kg intravenously every 2 weeks, continuing until either disease progression or unacceptable toxicity. The study used TCR beta sequencing and CyTOF to define a peripheral blood immune signature of response to PD-1 blockade in classical Hodgkin lymphoma. Overall results and qualifications from the work: A significant rise by C4D1 was seen in CD4+ but not CD8+ TCR diversity (p=0.0027 vs p=0.16), with the rise being most apparent in complete responders (p=0.02). Only a single clinical trial cohort was studied, and what caused the repertoire differences, possibly disease activity or prior therapy, remained undefined. Newly diagnosed patients were reported to have lower baseline TCR diversity than healthy donors, and relapsed/refractory patients were reported to have lower baseline TCR diversity still. Among trial patients, those achieving complete response had baseline diversity similar to that of newly diagnosed patients, while diversity was significantly lower in partial responders and progressors. Patients starting nivolumab less than 1 year after ASCT had lower diversity and were excluded from later analyses to avoid confounding by immune reconstitution.

The time point label, read with the paper, signifies: cycle 1 day 1 (C1D1), immediately before nivolumab initiation. All trial patients had relapsed after autologous stem cell transplantation, with cohorts A, B and C differing in prior brentuximab vedotin exposure. The trial cohort was composed of approximately 56 patients with relapsed/refractory classical Hodgkin lymphoma, for whom complete response, partial response or progressive disease was recorded as best overall response. Trial patients were treated with single-agent nivolumab in the multi-cohort phase II CheckMate 205 trial. Best overall response was determined by an independent review committee according to the 2007 International Working Group response criteria. PBMCs from the trial were collected at three points: immediately before nivolumab initiation (C1D1), and during therapy at cycle 2 day 1 and cycle 4 day 1. After peripheral blood was drawn into 8 mL Vacutainer Cell Preparation Tubes, PBMCs were isolated by centrifugation and then cryopreserved.

Genomic DNA was extracted with the Qiagen DNeasy kit from unsorted PBMCs and from negatively selected CD4+ and CD8+ fractions. Amplification of TCR beta CDR3 regions was done by immunoSEQ multiplex PCR with primers that anneal to V and J segments. A synthetic immune receptor repertoire was used to minimize amplification bias, and any remaining bias was removed computationally after sequencing. As for how the authors treated the data: Repertoire diversity was quantified as the Shannon entropy index using custom Python scripts. Unsorted, CD4+ and CD8+ repertoires were analyzed separately, except in combined analyses where CD4+ and CD8+ sequences were merged in silico. A clone counted as expanded when the clone's frequency after treatment rose at least 2-fold relative to C1D1, and clones undetected at baseline were given a pseudocount of 0.5. Clones with 0 or 1 copy at C1D1 were classified as singleton clones, and clones with 2 or more copies were classified as non-singleton clones. By matching protein sequences in sorted samples from the same patient, clones expanded in unsorted samples were annotated as CD4+, CD8+ or unknown. Wilcoxon tests on paired samples were used to test changes in diversity from C1D1 to C4D1. TCRdb holds this immuneACCESS table with in-frame rearrangements only. Some clones are missing; in checked studies, unresolved V genes explain under half, and the rest has no known cause. D and trimming were read from the DNA, whereas the V and J calls and clone size are those reported in that table. The sample yields 95,000 or so clones; approximately 83% were counted once. Jointly, the top ten make up 12% of the sample.

For this clone: There is no known antigen for this receptor. Base qualities are not at hand, and no much larger clone is one base apart.

From the cysteine through the phenylalanine, the CDR3 covers 15 amino acids. Left in the record is the CDR3 DNA by itself, 45 bases read in frame from the first base. This specimen consisted of peripheral blood mononuclear cells (PBMCs), obtained at baseline. The TCR comes from a human donor with classical Hodgkin lymphoma. This chain joins TRBV21-1 to TRBJ1-3; the table's D call, TRBD1, has no DNA check behind it. TRBV21-1 is recorded as a pseudogene. CDR3 sequence: CASSKEQGNGNTIYF. Here is the DNA: TGTGCCAGCAGCAAGGAGCAGGGGAATGGAAACACCATATATTTT.